Listed here are 30 T cell receptor beta chains from one sample, sequenced in a study of T cell responses to AZD1222 COVID-19 vaccine. The method was immunoSEQ multiplex PCR; TCRdb's version includes in-frame clones alone and lacks a portion of them. Of about 70,000 clones detected, less than 95% appear once; the ten largest clones hold 3.3%. Here the sequenced sample was peripheral blood, taken 28 days after the second AZD1222 dose. The receptors shown here come from an adult who received the AZD1222 COVID-19 vaccine.

J is TRBJ1-3 and V is TRBV7-9; D perhaps matches TRBD1 (5 bases). The germline gives CDR1 SEHNR, CDR2 FQNEAQ (reference sequence). V lost 4 bases to trimming and J lost 3 bases, with 13 bases between them. The CDR3 is made up of 15 amino acids. DNA for the CDR3: TGTGCCAGCAGCTGGGGCCTACTCGATGGAAACACCATATATTTT. Encoded protein: CASSWGLLDGNTIYF.

This rearrangement joins TRBV20-1 to TRBJ1-3, with unresolved D. The germline V and J ends were trimmed by 3 bases and 0 bases, with 9 bases remaining between them. Germline CDR1 and CDR2: DFQATT and SNEGSKA (reference sequence). The CDR3 extends over 14 amino acids. The CDR3 protein is CSASRGSSGNTIYF. The CDR3 DNA follows: TGCAGTGCTAGTCGTGGTAGCTCTGGAAACACCATATATTTT.

The chain employs TRBV6-4 and TRBJ1-1; D call uncertain. Trimming took 5 bases from V and 1 from J, leaving 11 bases between them. The CDR3 totals 14 residues. Germline V lookup: CDR1 MRHNA, CDR2 SNTAGT. In DNA form, the CDR3 reads TGTGCCAGCAGTCCCTCGCCAGGGAACACTGAAGCTTTCTTT. Translating gives CASSPSPGNTEAFF.

V gene TRBV7-9 combines with J gene TRBJ1-1; no clear D gene. Trimming cost V 1 base and J 1 base, with 4 bases left between them. Germline V gene lookup returns CDR1 SEHNR and CDR2 FQNEAQ (reference sequence). The CDR3 totals 13 residues. The CDR3 DNA follows: TGTGCCAGCAGCTTAGAACAGAACACTGAAGCTTTCTTT. Residues: CASSLEQNTEAFF.

This chain links TRBV5-6 with TRBJ2-3, with 7 positions matching TRBD1. Germline loops: CDR1 SGHDT, CDR2 YYEEEE. The J segment lost 5 bases and the V segment lost 2 bases, leaving 17 bases of the junction unmatched. The CDR3 spans 18 residues. This CDR3 reads CASSFIVPRQGELDTQYF. CDR3 nucleotides: TGTGCCAGCAGCTTCATTGTTCCGAGGCAGGGGGAATTAGATACGCAGTATTTT.

The CDR3 DNA is TGTGCCAGCAGCCAAGGCGGGCGGGCTGAGCATTTT. This gives the protein CASSQGGRAEHF. V gene TRBV7-8 combines with J gene TRBJ1-5; D unclear. Trimming cost V 5 bases and J 14 bases, with 16 bases left between them. Germline V lookup: CDR1 SGHVS, CDR2 FQNEAQ. The CDR3 has 12 amino acids. Complete variable domain (other parts from reference TRBV7-8 and TRBJ1-5): GAGVSQSPRYKVAKRGQDVALRCDPISGHVSLFWYQQALGQGPEFLTYFQNEAQLDKSGLPSDRFFAERPEGSVSTLKIQRTQQEDSAVYLCASSQGGRAEHFGDGTRLSIL.

The rearrangement links TRBV18 to TRBJ2-3, with D hard to call. Trimming took off 0 bases at V and 6 bases at J, with 7 bases between the two ends. This CDR3 is built from 13 residues. CDR1 is KGHSH and CDR2 is LQKENI in the germline V gene. The CDR3 nucleotides are TGTGCCAGCTCACCACCCGATTTCGATACGCAGTATTTT. Protein: CASSPPDFDTQYF.

The chain is built from TRBV4-2 and TRBJ2-3; 10 positions match TRBD2. Germline V gene data show CDR1 as LGHNA and CDR2 as YNFKEQ. V shed 2 bases, J shed 5 bases, and the junction held 19 bases outside the gene matches. CDR3 length equals 20 residues. CDR3 loop: CASSQFQTGELAGAGDTQYF. CDR3 DNA sequence: TGTGCCAGCAGCCAATTCCAAACAGGGGAGCTAGCGGGAGCTGGAGATACGCAGTATTTT.

This chain joins TRBV19 and TRBJ1-3, with D perhaps matching TRBD1 (5 bases). The CDR3 is made up of 15 amino acids. The ends were cut back, 6 bases at V and 0 bases at J, with 12 bases in the middle. Germline loops: CDR1 LNHDA, CDR2 SQIVND (reference sequence). The CDR3 here is CASRRAGNSGNTIYF. As DNA, the CDR3 is TGTGCCAGTAGGAGGGCAGGGAACTCTGGAAACACCATATATTTT. The full variable domain, its missing parts supplied by reference TRBV19 and TRBJ1-3, is DGGITQSPKYLFRKEGQNVTLSCEQNLNHDAMYWYRQDPGQGLRLIYYSQIVNDFQKGDIAEGYSVSREKKESFPLTVTSAQKNPTAFYLCASRRAGNSGNTIYFGEGSWLTVV.

CDR3 sequence (DNA): TGTGCCAGTCAAACAGGGGAGATGAACACTGAAGCTTTCTTT. It is translated as CASQTGEMNTEAFF. V gene TRBV3-1 (or the pseudogene TRBV3-2) combines with J gene TRBJ1-1, with 7 nucleotides matching TRBD1. Germline trimming cut 9 bases from V and 0 bases from J; bases unmatched to any gene: 7. Germline V gene lookup returns CDR1 LGHDT and CDR2 YNNKEL (reference sequence). This CDR3 is built from 14 residues.

This chain links TRBV10-3 with TRBJ2-5; D is ambiguous. Germline values: CDR1 ENHRY, CDR2 SYGVKD. The CDR3 is 13 residues long. Between the trimmed V and J ends, which lost 6 bases and 5 bases, there was a span of 13 bases. CDR3 loop: CAISLETQETQYF. Written as DNA, the CDR3 is TGTGCCATCAGCCTGGAGACGCAGGAGACCCAGTACTTC.

The V and J genes are TRBV4-3 and TRBJ1-1; the D gene is possibly TRBD1 (5 bases). V lost 5 bases and J lost 6, with 16 bases in between. This CDR3 has 14 amino acids. Looked up from germline, CDR1 is LGHNA and CDR2 is YSLEER. The CDR3 protein is CASSVNQGYSEAFF. CDR3 DNA: TGCGCCAGCAGCGTAAATCAGGGTTACTCTGAAGCTTTCTTT.

This sequence joins TRBV29-1 and TRBJ2-5, with TRBD1 matching 11 bases. Germline CDR1 is SQVTM and CDR2 is ANQGSEA. The CDR3 extends over 14 amino acids. CDR3 DNA: TGCTGCGGGGGATTGGGACAGGGGGGGGAGACCCAGTACTTC. Translating it yields CCGGLGQGGETQYF.

In this sample, this clone turned up a few times. V is TRBV21-1 and J is TRBJ1-2. TRBV21-1 is a recognized pseudogene. CDR3 size: 17 residues. CDR3 amino acids: CASSNRIRGVHNYGYTF. In DNA form, the CDR3 reads TGTGCCAGCAGCAACAGGATAAGAGGGGTGCATAACTATGGCTACACCTTC.

As DNA, the CDR3 is TGTGCCAGTACGGGGACAACGGTAGGGTCACCCCTCCACTTT. Its translation: CASTGTTVGSPLHF. The V and J genes are TRBV19 and TRBJ1-6, with D possibly matching TRBD1 (6 bases). V was clipped by 7 bases and J by 10 bases, with 17 bases between them. Germline CDR1 LNHDA, CDR2 SQIVND (reference sequence). This CDR3 is built from 14 residues.

The V gene is TRBV5-5, the J gene TRBJ2-7, with D possibly TRBD1 on 6 matching bases. The germline CDR1 and CDR2 sequences are SGHKS and YYEKEE (reference sequence). This CDR3 has 16 residues. V was cut by 3 bases and J by 3 bases, with 19 bases left in between. CDR3 amino acids: CASSYVGWGQIYEQYF. The CDR3 nucleotides read TGTGCCAGCAGCTATGTGGGCTGGGGGCAAATCTACGAGCAGTACTTC. The full variable domain, rest sourced from reference TRBV5-5 and TRBJ2-7, is DAGVTQSPTHLIKTRGQQVTLRCSPISGHKSVSWYQQVLGQGPQFIFQYYEKEERGRGNFPDRFSARQFPNYSSELNVNALLLGDSALYLCASSYVGWGQIYEQYFGPGTRLTVT.

The chain has TRBV11-3 and TRBJ2-2, with 8 bases that match TRBD1. Germline V gene data show CDR1 as SGHNT and CDR2 as YENEEA. J lost 7 bases, V lost 1 base, and 5 bases had no gene match. The CDR3 is 15 residues long. CDR3 DNA: TGTGCCAGCAGCTTAGGCAGGGGGCAGGACGGGGAGCTGTTTTTT. It is translated as CASSLGRGQDGELFF.

The chain employs TRBV5-1 and TRBJ2-3; 16 bases fit TRBD2. This CDR3 spans 15 amino acids. Germline CDR1 SGHRS, CDR2 YFSETQ. V was clipped by 3 bases and J by 6 bases; unmatched bases: 1. This CDR3 is CASSWGLAGGDTQYF. As DNA, the CDR3 is TGCGCCAGCAGCTGGGGACTAGCGGGAGGGGATACGCAGTATTTT.

As DNA, the CDR3 is TGTGCCAGCAGCCCCGGGGCTAGGGCTAGCGGGAAAGAGACCCAGTACTTC. The encoded protein is CASSPGARASGKETQYF. This chain uses TRBV11-3 with TRBJ2-5, with TRBD2 identical over 9 bases. V was clipped by 5 bases and J by 3 bases; unmatched bases: 13. Germline CDR1 SGHNT, CDR2 YENEEA. There are 17 residues in the CDR3.

The sample holds a few counts of this clone. This rearrangement joins TRBV11-3 to TRBJ1-6; D is perhaps TRBD1 (6 bases). The length of the CDR3 is 16 residues. The V gene lost 6 bases and the J gene lost 2 bases, with 14 bases spanning the gap. From germline, CDR1 is SGHNT and CDR2 YENEEA. The CDR3 coding sequence is TGTGCCAGCAGGGGGGCCGCTGGTGCCTATAATTCACCCCTCCACTTT. It is translated as CASRGAAGAYNSPLHF.

V usage is TRBV28 and J usage is TRBJ1-5; TRBD1 might be the D (5 bases). CDR3 length: 12 residues. The V gene's germline CDR1 is MDHEN and CDR2 SYDVKM. Trimming stripped 8 bases from V and 9 bases from J, with 14 bases between. The CDR3 DNA follows: TGTGCCAGCCGGACGGGGCAAGGGCCCCAGCATTTT. As protein: CASRTGQGPQHF. The full variable domain, with the rest looked up from reference TRBV28 and TRBJ1-5, is DVKVTQSSRYLVKRTGEKVFLECVQDMDHENMFWYRQDPGLGLRLIYFSYDVKMKEKGDIPEGYSVSREKKERFSLILESASTNQTSMYLCASRTGQGPQHFGDGTRLSIL.

The rearrangement uses TRBV4-3 and TRBJ2-3; 10 nucleotides line up with TRBD2. The junction had 5 bases not matched to a gene; V was cut back by 0 bases and J by 8 bases. The CDR3 has 15 amino acids. Germline loops: CDR1 LGHNA, CDR2 YSLEER. The CDR3 sequence: CASSQDRLAGVTQYF. CDR3 bases: TGCGCCAGCAGCCAAGATCGCCTAGCGGGAGTTACGCAGTATTTT.

V usage is TRBV19 and J usage is TRBJ1-1, with D maybe TRBD1 (5 bases). CDR3 size: 13 residues. V lost 10 bases, J lost 3 bases, and 15 bases lay in between. Germline V gives CDR1 LNHDA, CDR2 SQIVND (reference sequence). CDR3 loop: CATSGGVYTEAFF. The CDR3 DNA reads as TGTGCCACCTCAGGAGGGGTGTACACTGAAGCTTTCTTT.

This clone was seen a handful of times. The chain combines TRBV19 with TRBJ2-1, with 8 nucleotides matching TRBD1. Unmatched junction bases numbered 2, after V lost 8 bases and J lost 2 bases. CDR3 size: 13 residues. Germline loops: CDR1 LNHDA, CDR2 SQIVND (reference sequence). CDR3 in amino acids: CASADRAYNEQFF. CDR3 DNA sequence: TGTGCCAGTGCGGACAGGGCCTACAATGAGCAGTTCTTC.

This clone was observed a single time. One end of the junction fails to match germline, which may point to a read error. The chain has TRBV12-3 or TRBV12-4 and TRBJ1-1; D ambiguous. This CDR3 has 13 residues. CDR3 amino acids: CASSLRHNREGFF. The CDR3 bases are TGTGCCAGCAGCTTACGACACAACCGTGAAGGTTTCTTT.

The chain couples TRBV5-5 to TRBJ2-4; TRBD2 matches at 10 bases. The junction had 11 bases not matched to a gene; V was cut back by 4 bases and J by 7 bases. CDR1 and CDR2 (germline): SGHKS, YYEKEE (reference sequence). This CDR3 comprises 16 residues. As DNA, the CDR3 is TGTGCCAGCAGCCCGCTAAGCGGGGGGGCTGGTAACATTCAGTACTTC. The encoded protein is CASSPLSGGAGNIQYF.

This chain uses TRBV11-3 with TRBJ2-4; D is perhaps TRBD1 or TRBD2 (6 bases each). The CDR3 has 14 residues. V lost 5 bases to trimming and J lost 6 bases, with 14 bases between them. Germline values: CDR1 SGHNT, CDR2 YENEEA. The CDR3 DNA sequence: TGTGCCAGCAGCCCAGGGGCGCGGGGAAACATTCAGTACTTC. This gives the protein CASSPGARGNIQYF.

This clone was detected only once. V is TRBV20-1 and J is TRBJ2-7, with unresolved D. Germline V lookup: CDR1 DFQATT, CDR2 SNEGSKA (reference sequence). V was shortened by 3 bases and J by 3 bases, with 9 bases between the two germline ends. This CDR3 region has 12 residues. Written as DNA, the CDR3 is TGCAGTGCTAGTATGCCCCGCTACGAGCAGTACTTC. This sequence encodes CSASMPRYEQYF.

The chain couples TRBV9 to TRBJ1-2; TRBD1 is a possible D gene (6 bases). Trimming took off 0 bases at V and 4 bases at J, with 13 bases between the two ends. The CDR3 contains 15 residues. Per germline, CDR1 SGDLS and CDR2 YYNGEE. This CDR3 reads CASSVEGGGIYGYTF. CDR3 coding DNA: TGTGCCAGCAGCGTAGAAGGGGGTGGGATCTATGGCTACACCTTC.

V usage is TRBV6-5 and J usage is TRBJ1-2; D might be TRBD1 (6 bases). V was cut by 6 bases and J by 5 bases, with 19 bases left in between. Germline V CDR1 and CDR2: MNHEY, SVGAGI. This CDR3 has 15 residues. The CDR3 loop reads CASRDRGGGGYGYTF. CDR3 nucleotides: TGTGCCAGCAGGGACCGAGGGGGTGGGGGATATGGCTACACCTTC.